This is a list of T cell receptor beta chains from one sample in a study of shared clonotypes between healthy human individuals. Assay used: immunoSEQ multiplex PCR; TCRdb lists only in-frame clones, some missing. The repertoire holds millions of clones, about 92% seen once, with 0.13% to 0.15% in the top ten. The source material was naive CD4+ T cells sorted from blood. All receptors come from a man between 18 and 29 years old in good health. Both conserved end residues are part of each CDR3. A D gene is named only where the DNA matches it firmly. The listing skips clone size in some rows; elsewhere it reads once, few, many or a size class.

clone_size d_call j_call v_call cdr3_nt cdr3_aa
- - TRBJ2-3 TRBV6-6 TGTGCCAGCAGTTATATAGGGACAGATACGCAGTATTTT CASSYIGTDTQYF
- TRBD2 TRBJ2-3 TRBV9 TGTGCCAGCAGCGTAGCTACGGGACTAGCGGGTTTCCCGCAGTATTTT CASSVATGLAGFPQYF
- TRBD2 TRBJ2-2 TRBV5-1 TGCGCCAGCAGCTTGGGGACTAGCGGGAGGGCCTGGACCGGGGAGCTGTTTTTT CASSLGTSGRAWTGELFF
- TRBD1 TRBJ2-3 TRBV19 TGTGCCAGTAGCACGACAGGGTTGACAGATACGCAGTATTTT CASSTTGLTDTQYF
once - TRBJ2-7 TRBV2 TGTGCCAGCACTGGGGACCAATACGAGCAGTACTTC CASTGDQYEQYF
- - TRBJ2-7 TRBV7-2 TGTGCCAGCAGCTTAGGGCCCAGTGAGCAGTACTTC CASSLGPSEQYF
- - TRBJ1-2 TRBV5-1 TGCGCCAGCAGCATACAGGGTATGGACTATGGCTACACCTTC CASSIQGMDYGYTF
- - TRBJ1-2 TRBV6-1 TGTGCCAGCAGAACATACAGGGAAACTGGGCCCTACACCTTC CASRTYRETGPYTF
once - TRBJ2-6 TRBV6-1 TGTGCCAGCAGTGAAGGAGAGGAATTTTGGTCTGGGGCCAACGTCCTGACTTTC CASSEGEEFWSGANVLTF
- - TRBJ2-7 TRBV5-1 TGCGCCAGCAGCTTGTGGCAGGCCCCCTACGAGCAGTACTTC CASSLWQAPYEQYF